This T cell receptor (beta chain) is drawn from a study of T-cell reconstitution after alpha-beta-depleted transplantation in children. Study-level results: Elevated TCRbeta diversity at day 60 was traced, in some patients, to surviving recipient T cells and thymic progenitors. Reportedly, only several hundred clones from non-depleted graft cells drove alpha-beta T-cell counts at about two months. At one year after transplant, newly produced T cells mostly accounted for T-cell counts and diversity.

Researchers prepared the TCRbeta library using unique molecular identifiers, the study reports. TCRdb re-analysed the PCR reads in MiXCR, keeping a single row per CDR3 protein. The sample includes 440,000 or so distinct CDR3 sequences, 43% of them seen just once. To note about this clonotype: Its antigen remains unknown.

CDR1 and CDR2 from the germline V gene are DFQATT and SNEGSKA (reference sequence). This CDR3 is 14 amino acids long. With 4 bases removed from V and 1 base from J, the gap between germline ends came to 8 bases. The TCR originated in a girl aged 2 to 10 with aplastic anemia, due to receive a stem cell transplant. Material: PBMCs, obtained before TCRalphabeta/CD19-depleted stem cell transplant. The chain uses TRBV20-1 and TRBJ2-6; maybe TRBD1 (7 bases). CDR3 loop: CSATGGSGANVLTF. The CDR3 region has the DNA TGCAGTGCTACAGGGGGGTCTGGGGCCAACGTCCTGACTTTC.